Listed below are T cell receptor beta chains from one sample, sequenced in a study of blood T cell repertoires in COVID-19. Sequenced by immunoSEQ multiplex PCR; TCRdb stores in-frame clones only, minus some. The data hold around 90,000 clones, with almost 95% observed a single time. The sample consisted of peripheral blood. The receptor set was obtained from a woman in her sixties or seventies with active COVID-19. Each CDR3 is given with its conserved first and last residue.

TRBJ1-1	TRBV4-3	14	CASSRYTENTEAFF
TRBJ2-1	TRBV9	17	CASSVEIAESSYNEQFF
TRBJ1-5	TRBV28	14	CASRPTGNNQPQHF
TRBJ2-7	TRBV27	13	CASRRTREYEQYF
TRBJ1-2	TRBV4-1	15	CASSQGPGEADGYTF
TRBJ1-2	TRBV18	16	CASSASGESSNYGYTF
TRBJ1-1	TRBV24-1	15	CATSDPRTGNTEAFF
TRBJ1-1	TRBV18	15	CASSPRTGSNTEAFF
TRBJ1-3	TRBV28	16	CASSQAGGATGNTIYF
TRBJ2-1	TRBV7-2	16	CASSLGSWQDYNEQFF
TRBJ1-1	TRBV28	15	CASSLGGAVNTEAFF
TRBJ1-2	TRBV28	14	CASSLQNVPYGYTF
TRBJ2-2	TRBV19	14	CASSMGRNTGELFF
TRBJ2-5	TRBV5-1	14	CASSAQGARETQYF
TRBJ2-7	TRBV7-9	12	CASSFPSYEQYF
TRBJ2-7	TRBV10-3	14	CAISGNGGEGEQYF
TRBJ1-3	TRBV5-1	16	CASTKFPDRAGNTIYF
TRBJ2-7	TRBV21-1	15	CASTEKRSLHYEQYF
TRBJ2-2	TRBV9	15	CASSVDARNTGELFF
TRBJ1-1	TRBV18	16	CASSPPDKYPNTEAFF
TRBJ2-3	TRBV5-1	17	CASSLSGQGDGTDTQYF
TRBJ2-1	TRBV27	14	CASSFWTNHNEQFF
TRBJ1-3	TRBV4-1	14	CASSQPGTSNTIYF